The 6 T cell receptor beta chains presented below share a single source sample, sequenced in a study of untreated major depressive disorder. The assay was immunoSEQ multiplex PCR, and TCRdb's table has in-frame clones only and misses some. Of tens of thousands of clones detected, 85% to 90% appear once; the ten largest clones hold more than 0.45%. Sequences were obtained from CD4+ T cells from PBMCs. Receptors originate from a woman in her thirties or forties in good health.

V and J are TRBV15 and TRBJ1-1, with D perhaps matching TRBD1 (5 bases). This CDR3 region has 13 residues. Germline CDR1 is LNHNV and CDR2 is YYDKDF (reference sequence). Trimming stripped 5 bases from V and 0 bases from J, with 7 bases between. CDR3 residues: CATSWDLNTEAFF. The CDR3 nucleotides are TGTGCCACCAGCTGGGACCTGAACACTGAAGCTTTCTTT.

V and J are TRBV5-6 and TRBJ2-7; tentative D call: TRBD2 (5 bases). The germline gives CDR1 SGHDT, CDR2 YYEEEE. Trimming cost V 0 bases and J 0 bases, with 13 bases left between them. The CDR3 runs 16 residues. The DNA of the CDR3 is TGTGCCAGCAGCTTGGGGGTGAGGGTCAGCTCCTACGAGCAGTACTTC. This encodes CASSLGVRVSSYEQYF.

The chain carries TRBV28 and TRBJ1-1, with 9 bases identical to TRBD1. The CDR3 is 15 residues long. CDR1 and CDR2 from the germline V gene are MDHEN and SYDVKM. V trimming: 4 bases; J trimming: 10 bases; junction bases outside the gene matches: 13. CDR3 DNA sequence: TGTGCCAGCAGTTCACCGGGACAGGGCCATCTCCGAGCTTTCTTT. It is translated as CASSSPGQGHLRAFF.

The chain combines TRBV5-1 with TRBJ1-1; 7 nucleotides align to TRBD1. CDR3 size: 16 residues. CDR1 SGHRS and CDR2 YFSETQ come from the germline V gene. After removal of 6 bases from V and 2 bases from J, the junction contained 13 bases not matched to a gene. CDR3 sequence reads: CASTKKPGQINTEAFF. CDR3 DNA sequence: TGCGCCAGCACCAAAAAGCCGGGACAGATAAACACTGAAGCTTTCTTT.

The chain joins TRBV2 to TRBJ1-2; 7 bases agree with TRBD1. CDR3 length: 13 amino acids. V shed 6 bases, J shed 6 bases, and the junction held 7 bases outside the gene matches. Germline CDR1 SNHLY, CDR2 FYNNEI. The DNA for the CDR3 is TGTGCCAGCAGGGGACAGAGGGAGGATGGCTACACCTTC. This encodes CASRGQREDGYTF.

The V and J genes are TRBV2 and TRBJ2-1; D is perhaps TRBD2 (6 bases). This CDR3 is built from 14 residues. With 7 bases removed from V and 4 bases from J, the gap between germline ends came to 14 bases. Germline CDR1 is SNHLY and CDR2 is FYNNEI. The CDR3 DNA reads TGTGCCAGCAAGGGGCGGGGTTTGTACAATGAGCAGTTCTTC. It codes for CASKGRGLYNEQFF.